Below, 22 T cell receptor beta chains from the same sample are listed, as sequenced in a study of control samples from healthy donors and cancer patients. TCRdb keeps only in-frame clones here, not all; method: immunoSEQ multiplex PCR. In the table there are some 130,000 clones, roughly 91% of which are singletons. Input material: PBMCs. These receptors were collected from a man aged 50 to 59 with head and neck cancer.

This clone has only one observation. J is TRBJ1-2 and V is TRBV27; D possibly corresponds to TRBD1 (6 bases). This CDR3 has 13 residues. Germline V gene lookup returns CDR1 MNHEY and CDR2 SMNVEV (reference sequence). Trimming left V 5 bases short and J 7 bases short, with 14 bases between. In nucleotides, the CDR3 is TGTGCCAGCAGTCGTTCACAGGGACGTGGCTACACCTTC. Its protein product is CASSRSQGRGYTF.

By share, this clone ranks as medium-sized. This chain joins TRBV5-8 and TRBJ2-2, with 7 positions matching TRBD1. V shed 5 bases and J 4 bases; nucleotides not matched to a gene: 14. Per germline, CDR1 SGHTS and CDR2 YDEGEE. This CDR3 has 17 residues. This chain's CDR3 is CASRYPPTGVGTGELFF. DNA for the CDR3: TGTGCCAGCAGATACCCCCCCACAGGGGTCGGCACCGGGGAGCTGTTTTTT.

This chain links TRBV6-6 with TRBJ1-1, with D possibly being TRBD1 (5 bases). The germline V gene has CDR1 MNHNY and CDR2 SVGAGI (reference sequence). V shed 0 bases and J shed 8 bases, with 10 bases lying between them. CDR3 size: 13 residues. In DNA, the CDR3 is TGTGCCAGCAGTTACTCGCGGGAGGGGGAAGCTTTCTTT. As protein: CASSYSREGEAFF.

This clone has a single count. The chain uses TRBV12-3 or TRBV12-4 and TRBJ2-2, with unresolved D. There are 13 residues in the CDR3. Between the trimmed V and J ends, which lost 4 bases and 3 bases, there was a span of 6 bases. The CDR3 sequence is CASSSPYTGELFF. Written as DNA, the CDR3 is TGTGCCAGCAGTTCGCCCTACACCGGGGAGCTGTTTTTT.

The rearrangement links TRBV13 to TRBJ1-6; 9 nucleotides align to TRBD1. The germline V gene encodes CDR1 PRHDT and CDR2 FYEKMQ (reference sequence). J lost 10 bases, V lost 4 bases, and 11 bases had no gene match. The CDR3 is 16 amino acids. The CDR3 spells CASSSSGQGVRSPLHF. In DNA, the CDR3 is TGTGCCAGCAGCTCATCGGGACAGGGTGTACGCTCACCCCTCCACTTT.

The V gene is TRBV11-2, the J gene TRBJ2-2; D might be TRBD2 (5 bases). V was shortened by 1 base and J by 7 bases, with 16 bases between the two germline ends. Germline lookup yields CDR1 SGHAT and CDR2 FQNNGV. The CDR3 covers 16 residues. This CDR3 reads CASSLAFSEGHGELFF. CDR3 nucleotide sequence: TGTGCCAGCAGCTTAGCGTTCTCAGAGGGCCACGGGGAGCTGTTTTTT.

The V and J genes are TRBV6-5 and TRBJ1-6; D is undetermined. V lost 8 bases to trimming and J lost 6 bases, with 14 bases between them. Germline lookup yields CDR1 MNHEY and CDR2 SVGAGI. The CDR3 length is 14 residues. In DNA form, the CDR3 reads TGTGCCAGCGGTCCCTCCGTCGGTAATTCACCCCTCCACTTT. Translated, it gives CASGPSVGNSPLHF.

The CDR3 DNA sequence: TGTGCCAGCAGCTTAGTTGGAGGGGCCACCGGGGAGCTGTTTTTT. It yields the protein CASSLVGGATGELFF. The V gene is TRBV7-2, the J gene TRBJ2-2, with D perhaps TRBD2 (6 bases). CDR3 length: 15 amino acids. The V gene lost 1 base and the J gene lost 4 bases, with 10 bases spanning the gap. Germline V gene data show CDR1 as SGHTA and CDR2 as FQGNSA.

The chain uses TRBV12-3 or TRBV12-4 and TRBJ2-1, with unresolved D. The CDR3 is 13 residues long. The V end was cut by 6 bases, the J end by 5 bases, with 11 bases between. This CDR3 is CASSLWADNEQFF. As DNA, the CDR3 is TGTGCCAGCAGCCTCTGGGCAGACAATGAGCAGTTCTTC.

The gene calls are TRBV7-2 and TRBJ1-2, with TRBD1 matching over 7 bases. Germline V gives CDR1 SGHTA, CDR2 FQGNSA. J gave up 8 bases and V 5 bases, and 8 bases lay outside the gene matches. This CDR3 spans 13 amino acids. The CDR3 is CASSQDRLRGYTF. The CDR3 bases are TGTGCCAGCAGCCAGGACAGGTTGCGGGGCTACACCTTC.

In this sample, this clone turned up once. The chain has TRBV9 and TRBJ2-2, with TRBD2 matching over 8 bases. The CDR3 has 17 residues. Germline V gene data show CDR1 as SGDLS and CDR2 as YYNGEE. Germline trimming cut 0 bases from V and 2 bases from J; bases unmatched to any gene: 6. The CDR3 is CASSVALGLVNTGELFF. CDR3 in DNA: TGTGCCAGCAGCGTAGCCCTGGGACTAGTCAACACCGGGGAGCTGTTTTTT. Using reference TRBV9 and TRBJ2-2 for the parts outside the CDR3, the full variable domain is DSGVTQTPKHLITATGQRVTLRCSPRSGDLSVYWYQQSLDQGLQFLIQYYNGEERAKGNILERFSAQQFPDLHSELNLSSLELGDSALYFCASSVALGLVNTGELFFGEGSRLTVL.

V and J are TRBV6-6 and TRBJ2-7, with 11 bases lining up with TRBD2. This CDR3 contains 16 residues. Trimming cost V 5 bases and J 4 bases; bases outside gene matches: 10. The germline V gene has CDR1 MNHNY and CDR2 SVGAGI (reference sequence). This CDR3 reads CASSLSGGASPYEQYF. The CDR3 coding sequence is TGTGCCAGCAGTCTTAGCGGGGGGGCGTCACCTTACGAGCAGTACTTC.

The chain combines TRBV6-5 with TRBJ1-1; 7 bases map to TRBD1. Looked up from germline, CDR1 is MNHEY and CDR2 is SVGAGI. Trimming removed 2 bases from V and 1 base from J; junction bases left unmatched: 4. The CDR3 spans 15 residues. The CDR3 reads CASSYRRDRNTEAFF. The CDR3 region has the DNA TGTGCCAGCAGTTACCGAAGGGACAGGAACACTGAAGCTTTCTTT.

This chain uses TRBV7-8 with TRBJ1-4, with 12 bases matching TRBD1. Germline CDR1 SGHVS, CDR2 FQNEAQ. V trimming: 5 bases; J trimming: 7 bases; junction bases outside the gene matches: 8. The CDR3 is 16 residues long. The CDR3 nucleotides read TGTGCCAGCAGCCCCCGGGACAGGGGGCTAGGTGAAAAACTGTTTTTT. This encodes CASSPRDRGLGEKLFF.

The genes are TRBV7-6 and TRBJ1-2; 10 bases map to TRBD1. V dropped 4 bases and J dropped 10; count of bases not matched to a gene: 9. Germline-derived CDR1 and CDR2 are SGHVS and FNYEAQ. CDR3 length: 14 amino acids. The DNA for the CDR3 is TGTGCCAGCAGCTCCGGACAGGGGGTGTCAGACTACACCTTC. The encoded protein is CASSSGQGVSDYTF. Combining the CDR3 with reference TRBV7-6 and TRBJ1-2 gives the whole variable domain GAGVSQSPRYKVTKRGQDVALRCDPISGHVSLYWYRQALGQGPEFLTYFNYEAQQDKSGLPNDRFSAERPEGSISTLTIQRTEQRDSAMYRCASSSGQGVSDYTFGSGTRLTVV.

The V gene is TRBV6-6, the J gene TRBJ2-7; D is possibly TRBD2 (6 bases). This CDR3 comprises 13 residues. V was cut by 4 bases and J by 5 bases, with 12 bases left in between. CDR1 is MNHNY, CDR2 SVGAGI, per germline (reference sequence). The CDR3 protein is CASSFIRLDEQYF. The CDR3 DNA follows: TGTGCCAGCAGTTTCATCCGACTAGACGAGCAGTACTTC.

The rearrangement joins TRBV7-8 to TRBJ1-1, with D tentatively TRBD1 (5 bases). Germline CDR1 is SGHVS and CDR2 is FQNEAQ. The CDR3 extends over 13 amino acids. Trimming shortened V by 4 bases and J by 5 bases, and 11 bases separated the two germline ends. CDR3 in amino acids: CASSYPGRTEAFF. The CDR3 region has the DNA TGTGCCAGCAGCTACCCGGGACGAACTGAAGCTTTCTTT.

The chain employs TRBV6-2 or TRBV6-3 and TRBJ1-2; D is unresolved. The CDR3 runs to 15 residues. The germline V and J ends were trimmed by 6 bases and 4 bases, with 18 bases remaining between them. Looked up from germline, CDR1 is MNHEY and CDR2 is SVGEGT. Here the CDR3 DNA reads TGTGCCAGCAGCCGGCCCAATCGTCTATCCTATGGCTACACCTTC. Protein: CASSRPNRLSYGYTF.

This chain links TRBV7-8 with TRBJ2-2; possibly TRBD1 for D (5 bases). The CDR3 is 13 residues long. With 1 base removed from V and 7 bases from J, the gap between germline ends came to 7 bases. From germline, CDR1 is SGHVS and CDR2 FQNEAQ. The CDR3 DNA is TGTGCCAGCAGCTTAGGTCAGGGCGGGGAGCTGTTTTTT. This sequence encodes CASSLGQGGELFF.

This chain joins TRBV19 and TRBJ2-7; D not resolved. In germline, CDR1 is LNHDA, CDR2 SQIVND (reference sequence). V lost 3 bases and J 3 bases, leaving 9 bases between the germline ends. The CDR3 sequence is 13 residues long. CDR3 sequence reads: CASSIKISYEQYF. CDR3 DNA: TGTGCCAGTAGTATCAAAATCAGCTACGAGCAGTACTTC.

The V and J genes are TRBV19 and TRBJ2-7; tentatively, D is TRBD1 (5 bases). The germline V gene encodes CDR1 LNHDA and CDR2 SQIVND (reference sequence). The CDR3 loop spans 14 amino acids. The V end was cut by 11 bases, the J end by 2 bases, with 19 bases between. The CDR3 DNA reads TGTGCCCCCCCCTGGCAGGGCCGTACCTACGAGCAGTACTTC. Encoded protein: CAPPWQGRTYEQYF.

Here the CDR3 reads CASSLILLGGTEAFF. In DNA, the CDR3 is TGCGCCAGCAGCTTGATCTTACTGGGCGGCACTGAAGCTTTCTTT. The chain has TRBV5-1 and TRBJ1-1; the D is unclear. The germline CDR1 and CDR2 sequences are SGHRS and YFSETQ. The CDR3 covers 15 residues. Trimming cost V 1 base and J 4 bases, with 14 bases left between them.